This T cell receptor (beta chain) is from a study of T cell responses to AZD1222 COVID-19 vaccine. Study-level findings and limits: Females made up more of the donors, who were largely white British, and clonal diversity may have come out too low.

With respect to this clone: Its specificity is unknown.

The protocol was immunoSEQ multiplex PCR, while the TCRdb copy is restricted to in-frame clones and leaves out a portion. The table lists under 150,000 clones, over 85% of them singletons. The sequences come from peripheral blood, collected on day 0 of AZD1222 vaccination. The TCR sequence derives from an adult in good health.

CDR3 nucleotide sequence: TGTGCCAGCAGCCCGGGACAGGAGAATTCACCCCTCCACTTT. It codes for CASSPGQENSPLHF. The chain carries TRBV6-5 and TRBJ1-6; 8 bases agree with TRBD1. The CDR3 is made up of 14 amino acids. Germline lookup yields CDR1 MNHEY and CDR2 SVGAGI. Trimming removed 6 bases from V and 7 bases from J; junction bases left unmatched: 5.